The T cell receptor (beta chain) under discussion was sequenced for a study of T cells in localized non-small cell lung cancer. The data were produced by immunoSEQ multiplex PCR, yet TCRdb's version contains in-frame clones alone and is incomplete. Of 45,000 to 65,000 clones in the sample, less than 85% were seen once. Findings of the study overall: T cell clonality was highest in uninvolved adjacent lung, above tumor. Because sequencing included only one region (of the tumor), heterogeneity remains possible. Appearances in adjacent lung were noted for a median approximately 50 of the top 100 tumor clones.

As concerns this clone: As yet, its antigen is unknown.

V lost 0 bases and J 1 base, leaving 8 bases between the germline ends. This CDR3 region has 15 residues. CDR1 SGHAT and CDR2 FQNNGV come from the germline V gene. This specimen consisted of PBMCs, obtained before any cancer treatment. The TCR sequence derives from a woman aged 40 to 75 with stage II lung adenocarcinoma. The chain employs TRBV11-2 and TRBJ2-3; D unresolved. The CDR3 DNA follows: TGTGCCAGCAGCTTAGAATTCGATGGCACAGATACGCAGTATTTT. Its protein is CASSLEFDGTDTQYF.